The text below deals with one T cell receptor (beta chain). This entry belongs to a study of blood T cell repertoires in COVID-19. For the study at large: There were acute and convalescent COVID-19 samples, and they came from the United States, Italy and Spain.

The CDR3 covers 14 residues. Germline CDR1 SGHRS, CDR2 YFSETQ. V trimming: 4 bases; J trimming: 2 bases; junction bases outside the gene matches: 3. In the source study's methods: The authors estimated nucleated cell counts from reference gene primer amplification. Only in-frame clones appear in the TCRdb table, and some are missing; sequencing was by immunoSEQ multiplex PCR. Clonal size and the V and J genes are those of that table, whereas D and trimming came from the DNA. The data show approximately 200,000 clones, about 91% seen once. The sample consisted of peripheral blood. The TCR originated in a man aged 18-30 years with active or convalescent COVID-19. The chain recombines TRBV5-1 with TRBJ2-7; TRBD1 matches 10 bases. The CDR3 region has the DNA TGCGCCAGCAGCACCGGACAGGGGGCCTACGAGCAGTACTTC. It translates to CASSTGQGAYEQYF.